Below, 5 T cell receptor beta chains from the same sample are listed, as sequenced in a study of cytomegalovirus exposure and HLA in healthy donors. The PCR employed 60 Vbeta primers together with 13 Jbeta primers. Libraries were prepared by immunoSEQ multiplex PCR; TCRdb keeps only in-frame clonotypes and omits some of them. The table shows about 160,000 clones, with about 72% occurring only once. The sequenced material came from PBMCs. The receptor set was obtained from a young man in good health and CMV-seropositive.

The chain couples TRBV5-4 to TRBJ2-3, with 9 bases fitting TRBD2. Germline CDR1 SGHNT, CDR2 YYREEE (reference sequence). V lost 5 bases and J lost 4; bases outside the gene matches: 5. The CDR3 length is 14 residues. The CDR3 DNA reads as TGTGCCAGCAGTGTGCGGGGGGGCCCAGATACGCAGTATTTT. Amino acids: CASSVRGGPDTQYF. The whole variable domain, remainder taken from reference TRBV5-4 and TRBJ2-3, is ETGVTQSPTHLIKTRGQQVTLRCSSQSGHNTVSWYQQALGQGPQFIFQYYREEENGRGNFPPRFSGLQFPNYSSELNVNALELDDSALYLCASSVRGGPDTQYFGPGTRLTVL.

The chain is built from TRBV29-1 and TRBJ2-5; 9 bases align to TRBD2. There are 15 residues in the CDR3. The V segment lost 2 bases and the J segment 1 base; nucleotides outside the gene matches: 5. The V gene's germline CDR1 is SQVTM and CDR2 ANQGSEA. The CDR3 reads CSVERSSGAQETQYF. The CDR3 DNA is TGCAGCGTTGAACGGTCTAGCGGGGCCCAAGAGACCCAGTACTTC.

The rearrangement uses TRBV4-1 and TRBJ2-3; weak D call: TRBD2 (5 bases). The CDR3 extends over 16 amino acids. Trimming cost V 0 bases and J 1 base, with 11 bases left between them. Germline CDR1 and CDR2: MGHRA and YSYEKL. CDR3 region: CASSQDEGLGTDTQYF. DNA for the CDR3: TGCGCCAGCAGCCAAGATGAGGGTTTGGGCACAGATACGCAGTATTTT.

The V gene is TRBV27, the J gene TRBJ2-7; 8 bases are shared with TRBD1. The CDR3 sequence is 16 residues long. The V gene's germline CDR1 is MNHEY and CDR2 SMNVEV (reference sequence). Losses at the gene ends were 2 bases for V and 4 bases for J; bases not matched to a gene: 10. The CDR3 region is CASSLGLQGATYEQYF. The CDR3 DNA reads as TGTGCCAGCAGTTTAGGTTTGCAGGGGGCAACATACGAGCAGTACTTC.

The rearrangement links TRBV7-9 to TRBJ2-7; 7 positions match TRBD2. This CDR3 has 15 amino acids. The germline CDR1 and CDR2 sequences are SEHNR and FQNEAQ (reference sequence). Trimming cost V 2 bases and J 1 base; bases outside gene matches: 5. The CDR3 loop is CASSLFPSGSYEQYF. The CDR3 DNA reads as TGTGCCAGCAGCTTATTCCCTAGCGGATCCTACGAGCAGTACTTC.